This record covers a single T cell receptor beta chain. V dropped 9 bases and J dropped 16; count of bases not matched to a gene: 13. CDR3 length equals 12 residues. CDR1 SNHLY and CDR2 FYNNEI come from the germline V gene. Clones were read by immunoSEQ multiplex PCR, and TCRdb kept only the in-frame ones, dropping some. Here the sample spans around 250,000 clones, 70% to 85% being singletons. These data are taken from a study of blood T cell repertoires in COVID-19. Turning to the study itself: Some COVID-19 samples were acute and others convalescent; all came from the United States, Italy and Spain. Nucleic acid was either cDNA or gDNA, and it came from T cells, B-cell-depleted T cells, or PBMCs.

Source material: peripheral blood. The source is an elderly woman with acute or convalescent COVID-19. The chain recombines TRBV2 with TRBJ2-1; 9 nucleotides match TRBD2. The CDR3 DNA is TGTGCCAGTCGGAGCGGGGGGCTCCACGTATTCTTC. It encodes CASRSGGLHVFF.